These 20 T cell receptor beta chains share one sample of origin, sequenced in a study of blood T cell repertoires in COVID-19. The table came from immunoSEQ multiplex PCR; TCRdb's copy has only in-frame clones and leaves some out. The sample includes around 250,000 clones, about 91% seen only once; the top ten take 1.2%. What was sequenced was PBMCs or T cells enriched from blood (not recorded which). The receptors stem from a human donor in a cohort exposed to, infected with or recovered from COVID-19 (not recorded which). The donor label of this sample is uncertain.

This clone came up once. The chain has TRBV30 and TRBJ1-3, with 8 bases fitting TRBD1. The V and J ends lost 4 bases and 4 bases, in that order; junction bases with no gene match: 3. Germline V gene sequence: CDR1 GTSNPN, CDR2 SVGIG (reference sequence). The CDR3 runs 13 residues. CDR3 sequence (DNA): TGTGCCTGGACCCGGGACAGGGGAAACACCATATATTTT. The encoded protein is CAWTRDRGNTIYF.

The chain carries TRBV19 and TRBJ2-7; tentatively, D is TRBD2 (5 bases). Germline V gives CDR1 LNHDA, CDR2 SQIVND (reference sequence). This CDR3 region has 12 residues. The V gene lost 4 bases and the J gene lost 5 bases, with 9 bases spanning the gap. The DNA for the CDR3 is TGTGCCAGTAGTAACCCCGGGGACGAGCAGTACTTC. This encodes CASSNPGDEQYF.

The chain carries TRBV7-9 and TRBJ1-2; D is unresolved. Trimming took off 4 bases at V and 3 bases at J, with 12 bases between the two ends. Germline V gene data show CDR1 as SEHNR and CDR2 as FQNEAQ (reference sequence). The CDR3 spans 14 residues. The CDR3 is CASSSAGSDYGYTF. CDR3 in DNA: TGTGCCAGCAGCTCCGCGGGTTCGGACTATGGCTACACCTTC.

The chain links TRBV20-1 to TRBJ1-4, with 7 bases lining up with TRBD1. CDR3 length: 11 amino acids. Germline loops: CDR1 DFQATT, CDR2 SNEGSKA (reference sequence). This chain's CDR3 is CGYRGNEKLFF. The CDR3 DNA reads as TGCGGGTACAGGGGTAATGAAAAACTGTTTTTT.

The chain is built from TRBV7-9 and TRBJ2-1; 7 positions match TRBD1. CDR3 size: 15 residues. V lost 5 bases, J lost 2 bases, and 6 bases stayed unmatched. The germline V gene has CDR1 SEHNR and CDR2 FQNEAQ (reference sequence). The DNA of the CDR3 is TGTGCCAGCAGCGCCGGGACAGTTACCTACAATGAGCAGTTCTTC. This sequence encodes CASSAGTVTYNEQFF.

This chain links TRBV7-3 with TRBJ2-5; TRBD1 matches at 7 bases. V dropped 5 bases and J dropped 5; count of bases not matched to a gene: 14. The CDR3 consists of 16 residues. Germline V gives CDR1 SGHTA, CDR2 FQGTGA. CDR3 DNA: TGTGCCAGCAGCCTCGGTGTAGGGGGCCCCGACGAGACCCAGTACTTC. This codes for CASSLGVGGPDETQYF. The whole variable domain, filled in from reference TRBV7-3 and TRBJ2-5, reads GAGVSQTPSNKVTEKGKYVELRCDPISGHTALYWYRQSLGQGPEFLIYFQGTGAADDSGLPNDRFFAVRPEGSVSTLKIQRTERGDSAVYLCASSLGVGGPDETQYFGPGTRLLVL.

The chain has TRBV19 and TRBJ1-5; a possible D gene is TRBD1 (5 bases). V lost 8 bases and J lost 3, with 14 bases in between. This CDR3 region has 14 residues. CDR1 is LNHDA, CDR2 SQIVND, per germline (reference sequence). The CDR3 sequence is CASSLGGFNQPQHF. CDR3 bases: TGTGCCAGTTCACTCGGGGGGTTCAATCAGCCCCAGCATTTT.

The V gene is TRBV4-1, the J gene TRBJ2-1; the match to TRBD2 covers 10 bases. CDR1 is MGHRA, CDR2 YSYEKL, per germline. Losses at the gene ends were 3 bases for V and 2 bases for J; bases not matched to a gene: 7. CDR3 length equals 17 residues. CDR3: CASSQPPGLATYNEQFF. In DNA form, the CDR3 reads TGCGCCAGCAGCCAGCCTCCGGGACTAGCGACCTACAATGAGCAGTTCTTC.

This clone appeared a few times. The CDR3 DNA reads TGTGCCAGCAGCTTAGGAGGTGGTGAAAAACTGTTTTTT. This translates into CASSLGGGEKLFF. The rearrangement uses TRBV7-2 and TRBJ1-4, with no clear D. Germline V gives CDR1 SGHTA, CDR2 FQGNSA. V dropped 1 base and J dropped 7 bases, with 7 bases sitting between them. The CDR3 spans 13 residues.

The chain links TRBV7-2 to TRBJ1-4; 9 bases map to TRBD1. The trim removed 5 bases at V and 7 bases at J, leaving 8 bases unmatched. CDR1 SGHTA and CDR2 FQGNSA come from the germline V gene. The CDR3 totals 15 residues. This CDR3 reads CASSNRQGGGEKLFF. CDR3 nucleotide sequence: TGTGCCAGCAGCAACAGACAGGGGGGCGGTGAAAAACTGTTTTTT.

This chain connects TRBV2 to TRBJ1-1; perhaps TRBD1 as D (5 bases). The length of the CDR3 is 14 residues. V was cut by 6 bases and J by 10 bases, with 21 bases left in between. Per germline, CDR1 SNHLY and CDR2 FYNNEI. DNA for the CDR3: TGTGCCAGCAGCCAACAGGAGGGAGTAGATGGAGCTTTCTTT. Residues: CASSQQEGVDGAFF.

The V call is TRBV27, the J call TRBJ2-3; 8 bases agree with TRBD2. CDR1 is MNHEY and CDR2 is SMNVEV in the germline V gene (reference sequence). J lost 2 bases, V lost 6 bases, and 10 bases had no gene match. CDR3 length: 16 residues. The CDR3 region has the DNA TGTGCCAGCAGCCTGCGGGCGGGGGGACTCACAGATACGCAGTATTTT. Amino acids: CASSLRAGGLTDTQYF.

Only one count was recorded for this clone. V gene TRBV28 combines with J gene TRBJ1-1; 8 bases match TRBD1. Germline assignment: CDR1 MDHEN and CDR2 SYDVKM. The CDR3 runs to 14 residues. V lost 5 bases, J lost 5 bases, and 7 bases stayed unmatched. The CDR3 region is CASSPRQGWTEAFF. The CDR3 DNA follows: TGTGCCAGCAGTCCCCGACAGGGGTGGACTGAAGCTTTCTTT.

The chain combines TRBV3-1 (or the pseudogene TRBV3-2) with TRBJ2-3; tentatively, D is TRBD2 (6 bases). CDR1 and CDR2 from the germline V gene are LGHDT and YNNKEL (reference sequence). The CDR3 extends over 15 amino acids. The ends were cut back, 3 bases at V and 1 base at J, with 11 bases in the middle. CDR3 in DNA: TGTGCCAGCAGCCACGGGGGTCTACGCACAGATACGCAGTATTTT. Its translation is CASSHGGLRTDTQYF.

The J gene is TRBJ1-1, the V gene TRBV27, with a tentative D call TRBD1 (5 bases). Trimming shortened V by 4 bases and J by 3 bases, and 12 bases separated the two germline ends. From germline, CDR1 is MNHEY and CDR2 SMNVEV (reference sequence). The CDR3 extends over 14 amino acids. The CDR3 nucleotides are TGTGCCAGCAGTTGGGGCGGCGGGGACACTGAAGCTTTCTTT. It encodes CASSWGGGDTEAFF.

This sequence joins TRBV5-4 and TRBJ2-6; 8 nucleotides align to TRBD1. The CDR3 covers 13 residues. Germline CDR1 is SGHNT and CDR2 is YYREEE (reference sequence). J was trimmed by 13 bases and V by 6 bases; bases with no gene match: 9. CDR3 protein: CASIPTGTGVLTF. DNA of the CDR3: TGTGCCAGCATTCCGACCGGGACAGGTGTCCTGACTTTC.

The rearrangement joins TRBV7-2 to TRBJ1-4; D ambiguous. V was shortened by 1 base and J by 8 bases, with 14 bases between the two germline ends. This CDR3 spans 15 amino acids. Germline loops: CDR1 SGHTA, CDR2 FQGNSA. In nucleotides, the CDR3 is TGTGCCAGCAGCTTAGATCAGGCCCGGTGGGAAAAACTGTTTTTT. It encodes CASSLDQARWEKLFF.

This sequence joins TRBV2 and TRBJ1-1; no definite D call. The CDR3 covers 15 residues. Trimming shortened V by 0 bases and J by 1 base, and 9 bases separated the two germline ends. The V gene's germline CDR1 is SNHLY and CDR2 FYNNEI. This CDR3 reads CASSEALRGNTEAFF. The CDR3 coding sequence is TGTGCCAGCAGTGAAGCGCTTCGGGGGAACACTGAAGCTTTCTTT.

V is TRBV5-3 and J is TRBJ1-2, with 8 nucleotides matching TRBD1. TRBV5-3 has ORF status, its function being uncertain. Losses at the gene ends were 3 bases for V and 6 bases for J; bases not matched to a gene: 7. This CDR3 comprises 14 residues. The CDR3, as DNA: TGTGCCAGAAGCTCAACGGACAGGGAGGATGGCTACACCTTC. It codes for CARSSTDREDGYTF.

The V gene is TRBV30, the J gene TRBJ2-2, with 7 bases that match TRBD2. From germline, CDR1 is GTSNPN and CDR2 SVGIG (reference sequence). This CDR3 comprises 15 residues. Unmatched junction bases numbered 7, after V lost 5 bases and J lost 1 base. CDR3 region: CAWEGEGVNTGELFF. In DNA, the CDR3 is TGTGCCTGGGAAGGGGAGGGAGTGAACACCGGGGAGCTGTTTTTT.